This entry features one TCR beta chain sequence. This clone has more than one count but fewer than ten. Its recognized antigen is unknown. Qualities for individual bases were not recorded, and no much larger clone is one base off. TCRbeta CDR3 regions were amplified from genomic DNA using the immunoSEQ Assay, a bias-controlled multiplex PCR. The source study handled its data this way. The number of nucleated cells in each sample was estimated by amplification of reference gene primers within the assay. Sequence reads were collapsed and filtered to measure the absolute abundance of every unique TCRbeta CDR3 rearrangement. For each sample, productive Simpson clonality was calculated by taking the square root of Simpson's diversity index across productive rearrangements. Entries here come from immuneACCESS through TCRdb and include only in-frame sequences with V and J called. Some clones fail to appear in such tables; in the studies checked, an unresolved V gene covers under half of the shortfall, and the cause of the remainder is unknown. V and J calls and clone size are given by that table; D and trimming were obtained from the DNA. For this sample there are 300,000 to 350,000 clones; approximately 83% appear just once. Roughly 2.2% of the sample comes from the top ten.

The data were taken from a study of blood T cell repertoires in COVID-19 (dated by TCRdb to about 2020). Looking at the study overall: The collaborator samples originated in the United States, Italy and Spain and spanned the acute and convalescent phases of COVID-19. The prospective study material was composed of cDNA or gDNA derived from T cells, B-cell-depleted T cells, or PBMCs. The dataset comprised deeply sampled blood TCRbeta repertoires from subjects exposed to, actively infected with, or recovered from COVID-19. The repertoires were made available in a free public database intended to serve as a resource for research on the immune response to SARS-CoV-2. The samples were drawn from the first 160 participants of the ongoing ImmuneRACE study and from under 1,500 subjects provided by 6 global collaborators. Nearly every sample came with metadata listing a de-identified subject ID, COVID-19 status, age in years and sex. Where available, HLA class I and class II types were taken from metadata supplied by the sample provider and were not determined by assay-based typing. What the research found in general, with its limitations: The quantity of clinical and demographic metadata differed by source and by participant and was supplied without curation.

The germline V gene supplies CDR1 SGHRS and CDR2 YFSETQ. Inclusive of the bounding cysteine and phenylalanine, the CDR3 is 18 residues long. Only CDR3 DNA is held: 54 bases, read in frame from base 1. Here V drops 2 bases and J drops 4 bases, and the junction holds 12 bases not matched to any gene. In the prospective study, participants were roughly 18 to 90 years old, resided in 24 geographic areas of the United States, and were enrolled through a virtual design. In the prospective study, cohorts were assigned on the basis of participant-reported clinical history obtained from a screening survey and a study questionnaire. For ImmuneRACE Cohort 3, a participant was defined as recovered based on two consecutive negative NP/OP PCR tests, clearance by a healthcare professional, or resolution of symptoms. In the prospective study, whole blood, serum and a nasopharyngeal or oropharyngeal swab were collected from each participant by mobile phlebotomists. Additional blood draws and questionnaires over an approximately two-month period could optionally be provided by prospective study participants. Prospective study blood samples were shipped either frozen or at room temperature before DNA extraction.

This TCR was recovered from a man between 25 and 39 years old who had recovered from COVID-19. Here the chain combines TRBV5-1 and TRBJ2-6; TRBD1 aligns with 7 central bases. Sequenced: PBMCs or T cells enriched from blood (not recorded which). The sequenced DNA is TGCGCCAGCAGCTTAGACAGGGTGGGAACAAGGGGGGCCAACGTCCTGACTTTC. The translation is CASSLDRVGTRGANVLTF. The CDR3 plus the reference TRBV5-1 and TRBJ2-6 genes for the other parts give the full variable domain: KAGVTQTPRYLIKTRGQQVTLSCSPISGHRSVSWYQQTPGQGLQFLFEYFSETQRNKGNFPGRFSGRQFSNSRSEMNVSTLELGDSALYLCASSLDRVGTRGANVLTFGAGSRLTVL.